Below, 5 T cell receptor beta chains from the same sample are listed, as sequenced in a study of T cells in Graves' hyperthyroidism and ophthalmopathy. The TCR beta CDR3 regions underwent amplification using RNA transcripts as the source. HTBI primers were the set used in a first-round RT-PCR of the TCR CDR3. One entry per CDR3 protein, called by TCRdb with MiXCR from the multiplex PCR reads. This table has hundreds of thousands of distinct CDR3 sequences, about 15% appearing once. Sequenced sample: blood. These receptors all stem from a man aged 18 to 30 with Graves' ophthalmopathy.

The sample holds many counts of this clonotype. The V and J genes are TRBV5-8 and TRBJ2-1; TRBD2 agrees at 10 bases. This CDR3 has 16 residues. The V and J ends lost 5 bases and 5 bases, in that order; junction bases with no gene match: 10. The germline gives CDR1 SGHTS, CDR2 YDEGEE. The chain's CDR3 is CASRTAWLAGDNEQFF. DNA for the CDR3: TGTGCCAGCAGAACGGCCTGGCTAGCGGGGGACAATGAGCAGTTCTTC.

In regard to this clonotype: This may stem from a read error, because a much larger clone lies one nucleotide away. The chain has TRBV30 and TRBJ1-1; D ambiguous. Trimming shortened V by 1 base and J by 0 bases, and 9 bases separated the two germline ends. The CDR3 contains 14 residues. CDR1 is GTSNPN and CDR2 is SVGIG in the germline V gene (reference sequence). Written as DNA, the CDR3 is TGTGCCTGGAGTGGAGGGCAACTGAACACTGAAGCTTTCTTT. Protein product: CAWSGGQLNTEAFF. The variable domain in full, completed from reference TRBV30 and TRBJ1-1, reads SQTIHQWPATLVQPVGSPLSLECTVEGTSNPNLYWYRQAAGRGLQLLFYSVGIGQISSEVPQNLSASRPQDRQFILSSKKLLLSDSGFYLCAWSGGQLNTEAFFGQGTRLTVV.

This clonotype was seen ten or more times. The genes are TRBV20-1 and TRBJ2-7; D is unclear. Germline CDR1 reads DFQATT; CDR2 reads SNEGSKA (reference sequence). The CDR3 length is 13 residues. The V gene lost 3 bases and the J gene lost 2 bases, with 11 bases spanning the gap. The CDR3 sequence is CSARKAGTYEQYF. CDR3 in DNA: TGCAGTGCTAGGAAGGCTGGGACCTACGAGCAGTACTTC.

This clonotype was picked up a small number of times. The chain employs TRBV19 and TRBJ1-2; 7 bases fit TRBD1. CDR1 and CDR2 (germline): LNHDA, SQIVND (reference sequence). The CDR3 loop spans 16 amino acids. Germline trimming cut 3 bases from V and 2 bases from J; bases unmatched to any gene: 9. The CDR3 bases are TGTGCCAGTAGTATCTCGCTGGTGGGACAGAACTATGGCTACACCTTC. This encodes CASSISLVGQNYGYTF. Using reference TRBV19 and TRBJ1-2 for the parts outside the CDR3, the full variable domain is DGGITQSPKYLFRKEGQNVTLSCEQNLNHDAMYWYRQDPGQGLRLIYYSQIVNDFQKGDIAEGYSVSREKKESFPLTVTSAQKNPTAFYLCASSISLVGQNYGYTFGSGTRLTVV.

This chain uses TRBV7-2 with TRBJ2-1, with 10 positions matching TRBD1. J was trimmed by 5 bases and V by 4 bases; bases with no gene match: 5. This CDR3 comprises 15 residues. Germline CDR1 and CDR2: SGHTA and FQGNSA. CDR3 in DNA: TGTGCCAGCAGCTCTGGGACAGGGGAGAACAATGAGCAGTTCTTC. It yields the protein CASSSGTGENNEQFF. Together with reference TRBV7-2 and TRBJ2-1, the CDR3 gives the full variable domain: GAGVSQSPSNKVTEKGKDVELRCDPISGHTALYWYRQSLGQGLEFLIYFQGNSAPDKSGLPSDRFSAERTGGSVSTLTIQRTQQEDSAVYLCASSSGTGENNEQFFGPGTRLTVL.